Presented here are 3 T cell receptor beta chains from one specimen sequenced in a study of T cell responses to AZD1222 COVID-19 vaccine. Repertoires were generated with immunoSEQ multiplex PCR, while TCRdb's copy carries only in-frame clones and drops some. In the table there are about 42,000 clones, around 89% of which are singletons. The starting material was peripheral blood, obtained 28 days after the second AZD1222 dose. These receptor sequences come from an adult who received the AZD1222 COVID-19 vaccine.

The chain couples TRBV5-5 to TRBJ1-5; 9 nucleotides align to TRBD1. Germline-derived CDR1 and CDR2 are SGHKS and YYEKEE (reference sequence). The length of the CDR3 is 18 residues. The ends lost 2 bases at V and 6 bases at J; junction bases unmatched: 15. The CDR3 protein is CASSLYRGLDLVGQPQHF. CDR3 nucleotides: TGTGCCAGCAGCTTATACAGGGGGCTCGATCTGGTGGGTCAGCCCCAGCATTTT.

The J gene is TRBJ1-2, the V gene TRBV7-2; TRBD1 is a possible D gene (5 bases). The CDR3 has 16 amino acids. The V end was cut by 3 bases, the J end by 4 bases, with 18 bases between. Germline-derived CDR1 and CDR2 are SGHTA and FQGNSA. CDR3: CASSLGGTALSYGYTF. DNA for the CDR3: TGTGCCAGCAGCTTGGGGGGTACGGCCCTAAGCTATGGCTACACCTTC.

The rearrangement joins TRBV3-1 (or the pseudogene TRBV3-2) to TRBJ2-1; 10 bases agree with TRBD2. This CDR3 comprises 14 residues. Trimming cost V 2 bases and J 6 bases; bases outside gene matches: 1. Germline V lookup: CDR1 LGHDT, CDR2 YNNKEL (reference sequence). The CDR3 coding sequence is TGTGCCAGCAGCCAACGGACTAGCGGCAATGAGCAGTTCTTC. Protein product: CASSQRTSGNEQFF.